Shown below are 17 T cell receptor beta chains from a single sample sequenced in a study of T cell changes during pregnancy in multiple sclerosis. Sequencing used immunoSEQ multiplex PCR; TCRdb keeps in-frame clones, though not all of them. This sample has about 79,000 clones, with approximately 90% found just once. The sample was CD4+ T cells from peripheral blood mononuclear cells, taken in the second trimester of pregnancy. The receptors were gathered from a female donor with multiple sclerosis, enrolled in a pregnancy study.

This sequence joins TRBV7-2 and TRBJ2-5; D remains ambiguous. Between the trimmed V and J ends, which lost 1 base and 3 bases, there was a span of 3 bases. This CDR3 comprises 12 residues. Germline V CDR1 and CDR2: SGHTA, FQGNSA. The CDR3 bases are TGTGCCAGCAGCTTAGTAAAAGAGACCCAGTACTTC. Translation gives CASSLVKETQYF. Full variable domain (missing parts from reference TRBV7-2 and TRBJ2-5): GAGVSQSPSNKVTEKGKDVELRCDPISGHTALYWYRQSLGQGLEFLIYFQGNSAPDKSGLPSDRFSAERTGGSVSTLTIQRTQQEDSAVYLCASSLVKETQYFGPGTRLLVL.

The chain uses TRBV5-1 and TRBJ2-3, with D perhaps matching TRBD2 (6 bases). Between the trimmed V and J ends, which lost 1 base and 1 base, there was a span of 10 bases. The CDR3 length is 15 residues. Germline-derived CDR1 and CDR2 are SGHRS and YFSETQ. CDR3 residues: CASSLLASGTDTQYF. CDR3 DNA sequence: TGCGCCAGCAGCTTGTTGGCTAGCGGCACAGATACGCAGTATTTT.

This chain links TRBV29-1 with TRBJ2-2; 7 bases are a match to TRBD2. With 3 bases clipped from V and 4 bases from J, the junction kept 2 bases outside the gene matches. This CDR3 has 13 residues. Per germline, CDR1 SQVTM and CDR2 ANQGSEA. This chain's CDR3 is CSVDGGFTGELFF. The CDR3 DNA sequence: TGCAGCGTTGACGGGGGGTTCACCGGGGAGCTGTTTTTT.

This sequence joins TRBV5-5 and TRBJ1-2; D unresolved. CDR1 and CDR2 from the germline V gene are SGHKS and YYEKEE (reference sequence). The V end was cut by 8 bases, the J end by 3 bases, with 14 bases between. The CDR3 is 13 amino acids. The CDR3 region is CASYTLGYYGYTF. The DNA for the CDR3 is TGTGCCAGTTATACCCTGGGCTACTATGGCTACACCTTC. Using reference TRBV5-5 and TRBJ1-2 for the parts outside the CDR3, the full variable domain is DAGVTQSPTHLIKTRGQQVTLRCSPISGHKSVSWYQQVLGQGPQFIFQYYEKEERGRGNFPDRFSARQFPNYSSELNVNALLLGDSALYLCASYTLGYYGYTFGSGTRLTVV.

The CDR3 spells CASSASGGGGDTQYF. The CDR3, as DNA: TGTGCCAGCAGCGCATCGGGGGGTGGAGGAGATACGCAGTATTTT. The chain recombines TRBV7-3 with TRBJ2-3, with 7 bases matching TRBD2. J was trimmed by 5 bases and V by 5 bases; bases with no gene match: 10. CDR3 size: 15 residues. The germline V gene has CDR1 SGHTA and CDR2 FQGTGA.

The CDR3 loop reads CASGPEGTQFF. The DNA for the CDR3 is TGTGCCAGCGGGCCCGAAGGCACGCAGTTCTTC. The V gene is TRBV28, the J gene TRBJ2-1; no firm D call. CDR3 length: 11 residues. V was cut by 8 bases and J by 12 bases, with 14 bases left in between. Germline-derived CDR1 and CDR2 are MDHEN and SYDVKM.

The chain uses TRBV5-1 and TRBJ1-2; 7 bases fit TRBD1. This CDR3 has 13 residues. V lost 4 bases, J lost 12 bases, and 12 bases stayed unmatched. Germline V lookup: CDR1 SGHRS, CDR2 YFSETQ. CDR3 sequence reads: CASSPGKDRSNTF. The CDR3 DNA reads TGCGCCAGCAGCCCGGGAAAGGACAGGTCAAACACCTTC.

The chain links TRBV7-2 to TRBJ2-7; D may be TRBD1 (7 bases). The CDR3 contains 16 residues. The ends were cut back, 1 base at V and 3 bases at J, with 16 bases in the middle. Germline V gives CDR1 SGHTA, CDR2 FQGNSA. This CDR3 reads CASSLERAGGNYEQYF. The CDR3 DNA is TGTGCCAGCAGCTTAGAGCGGGCAGGGGGAAACTACGAGCAGTACTTC.

The sample holds a few counts of this clone. The genes are TRBV4-1 and TRBJ1-1; weak D call: TRBD1 (6 bases). V lost 2 bases, J lost 2 bases, and 12 bases lay in between. Germline V CDR1 and CDR2: MGHRA, YSYEKL. This CDR3 comprises 15 residues. The CDR3 DNA is TGCGCCAGCAGCCAAACGGGACACCTAAACACTGAAGCTTTCTTT. This codes for CASSQTGHLNTEAFF.

The V and J genes are TRBV5-1 and TRBJ2-5, with TRBD2 matching over 8 bases. Germline CDR1 and CDR2: SGHRS and YFSETQ. This CDR3 comprises 16 residues. V shed 3 bases and J 2 bases; nucleotides not matched to a gene: 9. CDR3 loop: CASSYRTSTPQETQYF. The CDR3 nucleotides are TGCGCCAGCAGCTACAGGACTAGCACCCCTCAAGAGACCCAGTACTTC.

V and J are TRBV23-1 and TRBJ1-1, with 7 nucleotides matching TRBD1. TRBV23-1 is an open reading frame whose function is uncertain. The CDR3 is 17 amino acids. With V trimmed by 2 bases and J by 9 bases, 18 bases remained unmatched. The DNA for the CDR3 is TGCGCCAGCAGTCAACCGACAGGGATAATAGGTGGGCACCAAGCTTTCTTT. Protein sequence: CASSQPTGIIGGHQAFF.

The V call is TRBV29-1, the J call TRBJ2-1; 7 positions agree with TRBD2. The CDR3 contains 13 residues. Germline V gene lookup returns CDR1 SQVTM and CDR2 ANQGSEA. The junction had 9 bases not matched to a gene; V was cut back by 4 bases and J by 9 bases. DNA for the CDR3: TGCAGCGTTGCAGGGCGGGAGACGGGTGAGCAGTTCTTC. Translating gives CSVAGRETGEQFF.

This clone was counted once. The rearrangement uses TRBV5-4 and TRBJ2-1; 11 nucleotides match TRBD2. The CDR3 runs to 16 residues. V gave up 0 bases and J gave up 7 bases; unmatched junction bases: 6. Germline CDR1 SGHNT, CDR2 YYREEE (reference sequence). The CDR3 reads CASSLDAGLAANEQFF. The CDR3 DNA sequence: TGTGCCAGCAGCTTGGATGCGGGACTAGCGGCAAATGAGCAGTTCTTC.

This chain links TRBV5-1 with TRBJ2-2, with 12 bases lining up with TRBD2. Trimming cost V 4 bases and J 2 bases; bases outside gene matches: 9. Looked up from germline, CDR1 is SGHRS and CDR2 is YFSETQ. The CDR3 runs 18 residues. CDR3 nucleotides: TGCGCCAGCAGCGAGACTAGCGGGGGCTCCCTTAACACCGGGGAGCTGTTTTTT. The encoded protein is CASSETSGGSLNTGELFF.

This chain links TRBV19 with TRBJ1-6; tentatively, D is TRBD1 (5 bases). The CDR3 is 19 amino acids. Germline CDR1 LNHDA, CDR2 SQIVND (reference sequence). V lost 3 bases, J lost 0 bases, and 18 bases lay in between. CDR3 sequence reads: CASSMEVGRGYSYNSPLHF. CDR3 nucleotide sequence: TGTGCCAGTAGTATGGAAGTCGGTCGGGGGTACTCCTATAATTCACCCCTCCACTTT.

This chain links TRBV19 with TRBJ2-1; 15 nucleotides match TRBD2. This CDR3 spans 17 amino acids. Germline trimming cut 8 bases from V and 0 bases from J; bases unmatched to any gene: 5. Germline V gene data show CDR1 as LNHDA and CDR2 as SQIVND (reference sequence). The DNA of the CDR3 is TGTGCCAGTGCGGGACTAGCGGGAGGACTCTCCTACAATGAGCAGTTCTTC. It encodes CASAGLAGGLSYNEQFF.

A single count supports this clone. The chain links TRBV18 to TRBJ1-3, with TRBD1 matching over 7 bases. V was pared by 4 bases and J by 4 bases, with 16 bases of the junction left unmatched. The CDR3 extends over 18 amino acids. CDR1 and CDR2 (germline): KGHSH, LQKENI. The CDR3 loop is CASSHLAPRTGPGNTIYF. The CDR3 DNA sequence: TGTGCCAGCTCACATCTCGCACCCCGGACAGGACCGGGAAACACCATATATTTT. The full variable domain, in which reference TRBV18 and TRBJ1-3 provide the parts outside the CDR3, is NAGVMQNPRHLVRRRGQEARLRCSPMKGHSHVYWYRQLPEEGLKFMVYLQKENIIDESGMPKERFSAEFPKEGPSILRIQQVVRGDSAAYFCASSHLAPRTGPGNTIYFGEGSWLTVV.